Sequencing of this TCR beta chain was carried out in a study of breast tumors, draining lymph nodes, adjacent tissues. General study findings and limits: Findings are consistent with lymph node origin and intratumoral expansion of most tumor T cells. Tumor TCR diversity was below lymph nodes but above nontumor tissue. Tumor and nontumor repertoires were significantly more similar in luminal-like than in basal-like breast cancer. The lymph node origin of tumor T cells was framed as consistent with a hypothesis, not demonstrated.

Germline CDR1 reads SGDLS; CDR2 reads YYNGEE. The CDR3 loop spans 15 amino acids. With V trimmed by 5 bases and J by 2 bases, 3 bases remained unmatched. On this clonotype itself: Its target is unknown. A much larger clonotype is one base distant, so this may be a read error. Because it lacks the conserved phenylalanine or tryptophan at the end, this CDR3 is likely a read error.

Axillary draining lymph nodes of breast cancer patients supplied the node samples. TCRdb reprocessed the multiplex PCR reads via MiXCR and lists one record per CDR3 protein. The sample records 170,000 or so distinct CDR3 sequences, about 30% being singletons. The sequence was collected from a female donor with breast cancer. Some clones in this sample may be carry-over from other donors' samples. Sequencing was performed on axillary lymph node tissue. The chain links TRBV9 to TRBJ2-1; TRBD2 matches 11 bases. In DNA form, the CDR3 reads TGTGCCAGCAGTGCTAGCGGGAGGCCCTACAATGAGCAGTTCCTC. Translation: CASSASGRPYNEQFL.